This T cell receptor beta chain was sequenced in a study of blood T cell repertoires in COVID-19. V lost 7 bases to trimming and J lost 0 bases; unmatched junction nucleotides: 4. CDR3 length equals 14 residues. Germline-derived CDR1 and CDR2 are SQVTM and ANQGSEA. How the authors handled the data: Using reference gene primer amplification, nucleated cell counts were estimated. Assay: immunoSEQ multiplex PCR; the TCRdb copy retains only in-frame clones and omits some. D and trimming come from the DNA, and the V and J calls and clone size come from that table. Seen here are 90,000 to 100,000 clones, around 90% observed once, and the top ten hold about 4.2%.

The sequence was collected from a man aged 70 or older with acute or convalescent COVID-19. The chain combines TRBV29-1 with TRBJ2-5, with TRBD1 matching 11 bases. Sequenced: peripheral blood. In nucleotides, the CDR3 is TGCAGCGCAGGGACAGGGGGGTACCAAGAGACCCAGTACTTC. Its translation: CSAGTGGYQETQYF. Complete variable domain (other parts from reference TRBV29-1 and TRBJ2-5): SAVISQKPSRDICQRGTSLTIQCQVDSQVTMMFWYRQQPGQSLTLIATANQGSEATYESGFVIDKFPISRPNLTFSTLTVSNMSPEDSSIYLCSAGTGGYQETQYFGPGTRLLVL.